Included here is one T cell receptor (beta chain) sequence, with context. This sample was taken from a study of blood T cell repertoires in COVID-19. Study-wide context: Sites across the United States, Italy and Spain contributed samples from acute and convalescent COVID-19. PBMCs, B-cell-depleted T cells, or T cells were the source of the cDNA or gDNA that made up the material.

In the authors' workflow: The assay estimated nucleated cells by amplifying reference gene primers. This table comes from immunoSEQ multiplex PCR, and its TCRdb copy is limited to in-frame clones, with some not included. V and J calls and clone size are copied from that table; D and trimming were computed from the DNA. The table shows roughly 200,000 clones, with around 91% occurring only once. Germline lookup yields CDR1 SGDLS and CDR2 YYNGEE. The CDR3 extends over 18 amino acids. V lost 4 bases to trimming and J lost 4 bases, with 21 bases between them. The receptor's source is a man aged 50 to 60 with acute or convalescent COVID-19. Sequencing used peripheral blood. The rearrangement joins TRBV9 to TRBJ2-6; perhaps TRBD1 as D (5 bases). The CDR3 reads CASSTSYRSIAGANVLTF. DNA of the CDR3: TGTGCCAGCAGCACCTCCTACAGGTCCATAGCCGGGGCCAACGTCCTGACTTTC.